The source of this T cell receptor beta chain is a study of T cells after yellow fever vaccination. The germline gives CDR1 MNHEY, CDR2 SVGEGT. The length of the CDR3 is 18 residues. Trimming took 3 bases from V and 0 from J, leaving 18 bases between them. TCRdb re-called the 5' RACE reads with MiXCR, one entry per CDR3 protein. The sample comprises approximately 150,000 distinct CDR3 sequences, roughly 9% of which are singletons, and under 40% rests with the top ten. This clonotype was observed a few times. The TCR was taken from a man between 18 and 29 years old who received the YFV17D yellow fever vaccine. The material sequenced was CD8+ T cells sorted from PBMCs, taken 45 days after the yellow fever booster vaccination. V and J are TRBV6-2 or TRBV6-3 and TRBJ1-5; the D gene is possibly TRBD1 (5 bases). CDR3 nucleotide sequence: TGTGCCAGCAGTTATCCGCCGGGGGGGAGATTTAGCAATCAGCCCCAGCATTTT. Its translation is CASSYPPGGRFSNQPQHF.